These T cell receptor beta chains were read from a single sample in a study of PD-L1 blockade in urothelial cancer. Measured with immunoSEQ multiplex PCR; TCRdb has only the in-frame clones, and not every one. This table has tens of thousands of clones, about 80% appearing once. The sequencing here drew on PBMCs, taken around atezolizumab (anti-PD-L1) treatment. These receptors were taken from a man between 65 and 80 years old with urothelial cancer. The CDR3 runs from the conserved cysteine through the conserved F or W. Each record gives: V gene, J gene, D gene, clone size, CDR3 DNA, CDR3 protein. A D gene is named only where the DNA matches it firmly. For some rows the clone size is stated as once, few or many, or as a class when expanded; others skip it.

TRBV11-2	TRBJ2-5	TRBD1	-	TGTGCCAGCAGCAAACAAGGGGGCGGGGAGACCCAGTACTTC	CASSKQGGGETQYF
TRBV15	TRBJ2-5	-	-	TGTGCCACCAGCAGGGCGGACTCTTGGTACCAAGAGACCCAGTACTTC	CATSRADSWYQETQYF
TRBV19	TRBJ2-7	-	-	TGTGCCAGTAGTCCGCAGGGTGGGGAGCAGTACTTC	CASSPQGGEQYF
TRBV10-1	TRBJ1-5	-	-	TGCGCCAGCAGGAGGACAGCCAGTCCTCATCAGCCCCAGCATTTT	CASRRTASPHQPQHF
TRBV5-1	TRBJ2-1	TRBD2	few	TGCGCCAGCAGCCCCGTCCAGCGGGACTACAATGAGCAGTTCTTC	CASSPVQRDYNEQFF
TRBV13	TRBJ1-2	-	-	TGTGCCAGCAGCGCCGCCAGGGGAAACTATGGCTACACCTTC	CASSAARGNYGYTF
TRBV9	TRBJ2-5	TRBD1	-	TGTGCCAGCAGCGTCGACAGGGGATGGGAGACCCAGTACTTC	CASSVDRGWETQYF
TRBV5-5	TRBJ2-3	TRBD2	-	TGTGCCAGCAGCTTGGGGACTAGAGGGGCAGATACGCAGTATTTT	CASSLGTRGADTQYF
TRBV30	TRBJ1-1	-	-	TGTGCCCTTAACGGCGGCAGCTCGTCTGAAGCTTTCTTT	CALNGGSSSEAFF
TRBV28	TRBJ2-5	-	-	TGTGCCAGCAGTTTCGGGTCGCCCGGGACCCAGTACTTC	CASSFGSPGTQYF
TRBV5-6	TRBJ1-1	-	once	TGTGCCAGCAGTATACAGGGTTCGGGCACTGAAGCTTTCTTT	CASSIQGSGTEAFF
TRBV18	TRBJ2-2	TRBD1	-	TGTGCCAGCTCTCGGGGACAGTCGAACACCGGGGAGCTGTTTTTT	CASSRGQSNTGELFF
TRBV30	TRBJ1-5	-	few	TGTGCCTGGAGCTCGGGAGGGACTAGCAATCAGCCCCAGCATTTT	CAWSSGGTSNQPQHF
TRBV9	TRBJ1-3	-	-	TGTGCCAGCAGCGTAGGCACAGGGCGAAACACCATATATTTT	CASSVGTGRNTIYF
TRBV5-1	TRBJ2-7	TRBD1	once	TGCGCCAGCAGCTTACAGGGGGACAAGACTTACGAGCAGTACTTC	CASSLQGDKTYEQYF
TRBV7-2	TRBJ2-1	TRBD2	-	TGTGCCAGCAGCTTAGAAGGCGGGGGGGCCGGGGGAGAGCAGTTCTTC	CASSLEGGGAGGEQFF
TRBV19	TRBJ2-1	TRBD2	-	TGTGCCAGTAGTATAGGTGGCGGGGGGGCCTTCGAGCAGTTCTTC	CASSIGGGGAFEQFF
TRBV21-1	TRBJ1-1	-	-	TGTGCCAGCAGCAAAGATTCAGGGACAGCGAACACTGAAGCTTTCTTT	CASSKDSGTANTEAFF
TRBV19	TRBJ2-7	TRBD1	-	TGTGCCAGTACCCGGACAGGGCGCCCCTACGAGCAGTACTTC	CASTRTGRPYEQYF
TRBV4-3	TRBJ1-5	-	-	TGCGCCAGCAGCCAAGATAGTTCACCAAGAAATCAGCCCCAGCATTTT	CASSQDSSPRNQPQHF
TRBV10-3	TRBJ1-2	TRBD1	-	TGTGCCATCAGGATCGACAGGGCCCCCCTCGGCTACACCTTC	CAIRIDRAPLGYTF
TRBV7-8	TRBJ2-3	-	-	TGTGCCAGCAGCTTAGACGTAGCTTACACAGATACGCAGTATTTT	CASSLDVAYTDTQYF
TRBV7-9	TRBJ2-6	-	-	TGTGCCAGCAGCTTAGCGGGGGGCTCTGGGGCCAACGTCCTGACTTTC	CASSLAGGSGANVLTF
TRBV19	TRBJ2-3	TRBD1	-	TGTGCCAGTAGTATATGGGGGGGACAGGGGGGGACAGATACGCAGTATTTT	CASSIWGGQGGTDTQYF
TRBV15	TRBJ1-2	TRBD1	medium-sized	TGTGCCACCAGCAGTTCCAGGACAGGGTGGCAGGGTGGCTACACCTTC	CATSSSRTGWQGGYTF
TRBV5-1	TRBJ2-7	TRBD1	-	TGCGCCAGCAGCATTAACAGGGGGAGCAACGAGCAGTACTTC	CASSINRGSNEQYF
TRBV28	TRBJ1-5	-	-	TGTGCCAGCAGTTTATTCGGACGGTGGGGCATCCAGCCCCAGCATTTT	CASSLFGRWGIQPQHF
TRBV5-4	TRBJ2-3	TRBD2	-	TGTGCCAGCAGCTCCCGGACTAGCGGGCCCACAGATACGCAGTATTTT	CASSSRTSGPTDTQYF
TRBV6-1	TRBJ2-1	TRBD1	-	TGTGCCAGCAGTGGTAGACAGGGCAGCTCCTACAATGAGCAGTTCTTC	CASSGRQGSSYNEQFF
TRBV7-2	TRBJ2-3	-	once	TGTGCCAGCAGCGATAGACTGAGTACGCAGTATTTT	CASSDRLSTQYF
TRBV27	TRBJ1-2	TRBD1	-	TGTGCCAGCAGTTCGCCGGGACAGGGGGACTATGGCTACACCTTC	CASSSPGQGDYGYTF
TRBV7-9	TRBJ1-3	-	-	TGTGCCAGCAGCTTCGTCTCCAGCTCTGGAAACACCATATATTTT	CASSFVSSSGNTIYF
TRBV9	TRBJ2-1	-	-	TGTGCCAGCAGCGTAGACCGAGCACGGGAGCAGTTCTTC	CASSVDRAREQFF
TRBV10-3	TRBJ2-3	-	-	TGTGCCATCGGGGCTGGGGGCACAGATACGCAGTATTTT	CAIGAGGTDTQYF
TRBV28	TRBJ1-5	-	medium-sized	TGTGCCAGCAGCACATCAGGGGCTCAGCCCCAGCATTTT	CASSTSGAQPQHF
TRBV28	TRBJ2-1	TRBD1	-	TGTGCCAGCAGCCTGGGACAGGGGTACTTCTACAATGAGCAGTTCTTC	CASSLGQGYFYNEQFF
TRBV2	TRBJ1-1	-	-	TGTGCCAGCACCCAAGGGGGGGCGCGGACTGAAGCTTTCTTT	CASTQGGARTEAFF
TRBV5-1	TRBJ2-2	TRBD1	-	TGCGCCAGCAGCTTTTCCGGGACAGTGAACACCGGGGAGCTGTTTTTT	CASSFSGTVNTGELFF
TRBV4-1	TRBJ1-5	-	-	TGCGCCAGCAGCCAAGAACAGGGCCCAAATCAGCCCCAGCATTTT	CASSQEQGPNQPQHF
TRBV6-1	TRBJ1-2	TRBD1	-	TGTGCCAGCAGCCTGGGACAGGGTGGCTACACCTTC	CASSLGQGGYTF
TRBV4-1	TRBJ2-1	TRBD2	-	TGCGCCAGCAGCCTGCGACTAGCGGGATACAATGAGCAGTTCTTC	CASSLRLAGYNEQFF
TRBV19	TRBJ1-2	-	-	TGTGCCAGTAGTGGCCAGCGGCCTCCCATCTATGGCTACACCTTC	CASSGQRPPIYGYTF
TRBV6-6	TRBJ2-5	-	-	TGTGCCAGCAGTTACAGAGGGGGAGAGACCCAGTACTTC	CASSYRGGETQYF
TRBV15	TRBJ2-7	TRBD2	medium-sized	TGTGCCACCAGCAGATTAAGGGACCTAGCGGCCGAGCAGTACTTC	CATSRLRDLAAEQYF
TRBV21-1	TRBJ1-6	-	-	TGTGCCAGCAGCAATGGTTCAGACAGATCTTATAATTCACCCCTCCACTTT	CASSNGSDRSYNSPLHF
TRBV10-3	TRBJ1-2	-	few	TGTGCCATCAGCGAGTCGGCCAGGTATGGCTACACCTTC	CAISESARYGYTF
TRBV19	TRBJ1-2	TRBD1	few	TGTGCCAGTAGAGGTGGGACAGGGGCTCGGAACTATGGCTACACCTTC	CASRGGTGARNYGYTF
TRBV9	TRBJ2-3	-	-	TGTGCCAGCAGCGTAGGAGCGGGCACTAGCACAGATACGCAGTATTTT	CASSVGAGTSTDTQYF
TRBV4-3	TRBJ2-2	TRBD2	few	TGCGCCAGCAGCCAAGAGGGACTAGCGTTGGCCGGGGAGCTGTTTTTT	CASSQEGLALAGELFF
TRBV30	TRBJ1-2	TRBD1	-	TGTGCCTGGAGTGGAACCGACCCGACAGGGAATCCTTATGGCTACACCTTC	CAWSGTDPTGNPYGYTF
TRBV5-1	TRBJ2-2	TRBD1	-	TGCGCCAGCAGTCCCGGGACAGGGTTTGTTCCCGGGGAGCTGTTTTTT	CASSPGTGFVPGELFF
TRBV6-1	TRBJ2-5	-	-	TGTGCCAGCAGTGTCACAGGGATGGAGACCCAGTACTTC	CASSVTGMETQYF
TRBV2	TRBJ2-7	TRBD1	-	TGTGCCAGCAGTGAAGAGGGACAGGGGATGAGGTACGAGCAGTACTTC	CASSEEGQGMRYEQYF
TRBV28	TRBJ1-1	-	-	TGTGCCAGCAGTTTTAAAAAGGGGCGCGGTACTGAAGCTTTCTTT	CASSFKKGRGTEAFF
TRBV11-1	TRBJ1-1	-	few	TGTGCCAGCAGCCCCCGACGGGACACTGAAGCTTTCTTT	CASSPRRDTEAFF
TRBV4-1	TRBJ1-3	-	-	TGCGCCAGCAGCCAAGAGGGGGACATACACACCATATATTTT	CASSQEGDIHTIYF
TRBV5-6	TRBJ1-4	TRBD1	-	TGTGCCAGCAGGGCGACCGGGACAGGGAATGAAAAACTGTTTTTT	CASRATGTGNEKLFF
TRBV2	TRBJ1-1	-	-	TGTGCCAGCAGTGGGGACTGGGAGGGCACTGAAGCTTTCTTT	CASSGDWEGTEAFF
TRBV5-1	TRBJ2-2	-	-	TGCGCCAGCAGCCGGGGACATAAACGACAGAACACCGGGGAGCTGTTTTTT	CASSRGHKRQNTGELFF